What follows are 16 T cell receptor beta chains derived from one specimen sequenced in a study of CD8 T cells in ankylosing spondylitis. TCRdb reanalysed the 5' RACE reads using MiXCR and keeps one entry per CDR3 protein. The sample carries more than 150,000 distinct CDR3 sequences, 15% to 20% recorded once. The sequenced sample was blood, either unsorted or a sorted T cell fraction (not recorded which). The receptors derive from a male donor aged 10 to 30 with ankylosing spondylitis or in good health (not recorded which).

This clonotype was seen repeatedly, ten times or more. This chain uses TRBV10-3 with TRBJ2-7; tentatively, D is TRBD1 or TRBD2 (6 bases each). The CDR3 sequence is 12 residues long. Trimming removed 5 bases at V and 6 bases at J, with 11 bases between. CDR1 and CDR2 from the germline V gene are ENHRY and SYGVKD. Here the CDR3 reads CAISKGGGEQYF. The CDR3 DNA reads TGTGCCATCAGTAAAGGGGGAGGCGAGCAGTACTTC.

This chain links TRBV28 with TRBJ2-1, with 9 positions matching TRBD2. The length of the CDR3 is 19 residues. In germline, CDR1 is MDHEN, CDR2 SYDVKM. With 0 bases clipped from V and 4 bases from J, the junction kept 13 bases outside the gene matches. The CDR3 is CASSLWGVTSGNLYNEQFF. CDR3 coding DNA: TGTGCCAGCAGTTTATGGGGGGTGACTAGCGGCAATTTATACAATGAGCAGTTCTTC. Full variable domain (outside the CDR3, taken from reference TRBV28 and TRBJ2-1): DVKVTQSSRYLVKRTGEKVFLECVQDMDHENMFWYRQDPGLGLRLIYFSYDVKMKEKGDIPEGYSVSREKKERFSLILESASTNQTSMYLCASSLWGVTSGNLYNEQFFGPGTRLTVL.

A remark on this clonotype: One end of the junction is discordant with germline, which a read error may explain. The V and J genes are TRBV12-3 or TRBV12-4 and TRBJ1-1; TRBD1 is a possible D gene (6 bases). This CDR3 comprises 13 residues. The CDR3 sequence is CASSFQGSAEAFF. The CDR3 region has the DNA TGTGCCAGCAGTTTCCAGGGGTCGGCTGAAGCCTTCTTT.

This clonotype appeared many times. This chain links TRBV15 with TRBJ2-1, with D possibly matching TRBD2 (6 bases). Germline V gives CDR1 LNHNV, CDR2 YYDKDF (reference sequence). The CDR3 loop spans 14 amino acids. Trimming stripped 4 bases from V and 8 bases from J, with 15 bases between. The DNA for the CDR3 is TGTGCCACCAGCACACGACGTGGGGAGGATGAGCAGTTCTTC. Residues: CATSTRRGEDEQFF.

This clonotype was seen many times. J is TRBJ2-7 and V is TRBV12-3 or TRBV12-4; the D gene could be TRBD1 or TRBD2 (6 bases each). CDR3 length: 13 residues. V gave up 7 bases and J gave up 4 bases, with 14 bases separating them. As DNA, the CDR3 is TGTGCCAGCAAGGTTGGGGGGCTGTACGAGCAGTACTTC. Its translation: CASKVGGLYEQYF.

This clonotype was seen ten or more times. V gene TRBV10-3 combines with J gene TRBJ2-5; D is ambiguous. There are 11 residues in the CDR3. Germline V CDR1 and CDR2: ENHRY, SYGVKD. Trimming cost V 6 bases and J 3 bases, with 5 bases left between them. CDR3 nucleotides: TGTGCCATCAGGGGTGAAGAGACCCAGTACTTC. Its translation: CAIRGEETQYF.

This clonotype appeared many times. The CDR3 here is CASSFRAGGPFNNEQFF. CDR3 nucleotides: TGTGCCAGCAGCTTTCGAGCGGGAGGGCCGTTCAACAATGAGCAGTTCTTC. This chain connects TRBV5-6 to TRBJ2-1; 10 bases map to TRBD2. CDR3 length: 17 residues. Germline lookup yields CDR1 SGHDT and CDR2 YYEEEE. V shed 2 bases and J 5 bases; nucleotides not matched to a gene: 10.

The chain links TRBV7-8 to TRBJ2-4, with 15 positions matching TRBD2. There are 15 residues in the CDR3. Germline V gives CDR1 SGHVS, CDR2 FQNEAQ. V was pared by 5 bases and J by 7 bases, with 3 bases of the junction left unmatched. This CDR3 reads CASSPGLAGGNIQYF. The CDR3 coding sequence is TGTGCCAGCAGCCCGGGACTAGCGGGAGGTAACATTCAGTACTTC.

This clonotype came up many times. This chain uses TRBV29-1 with TRBJ2-1; D may match TRBD1 or TRBD2 (7 bases each). In germline, CDR1 is SQVTM, CDR2 ANQGSEA. Between the trimmed V and J ends, which lost 4 bases and 8 bases, there was a span of 12 bases. The CDR3 is 12 amino acids. CDR3 in amino acids: CSVVQGGHEQFF. DNA of the CDR3: TGCAGCGTTGTGCAGGGGGGGCATGAGCAGTTCTTC.

This clonotype showed up many times. The gene calls are TRBV15 and TRBJ1-3; no firm D call. This CDR3 contains 11 residues. The germline V gene encodes CDR1 LNHNV and CDR2 YYDKDF (reference sequence). V was trimmed by 4 bases and J by 2 bases, leaving 0 bases between them. CDR3 coding DNA: TGTGCCACCAGCACTGGAAACACCATATATTTT. This codes for CATSTGNTIYF.

This clonotype has more than one count but fewer than ten. J is TRBJ2-1 and V is TRBV24-1, with TRBD1 matching 11 bases. The trim removed 7 bases at V and 7 bases at J, leaving 5 bases unmatched. CDR1 is KGHDR and CDR2 is SFDVKD in the germline V gene. CDR3 length: 14 residues. CDR3 in amino acids: CATSGTGGRNEQFF. CDR3 sequence (DNA): TGTGCCACCAGCGGGACAGGGGGTCGAAATGAGCAGTTCTTC.

This clonotype was detected only a few times. The chain uses TRBV20-1 and TRBJ2-5; unclear D gene. CDR1 and CDR2 (germline): DFQATT, SNEGSKA (reference sequence). Trimming stripped 0 bases from V and 5 bases from J, with 13 bases between. The CDR3 extends over 14 amino acids. CDR3 in DNA: TGCAGTGCTAGAGATGGGCTGCAACGGGAGACCCAGTACTTC. As protein: CSARDGLQRETQYF.

This clonotype was counted at least ten times. J is TRBJ2-5 and V is TRBV7-9; D possibly corresponds to TRBD1 (6 bases). Trimming left V 5 bases short and J 1 base short, with 11 bases between. This CDR3 is 14 amino acids long. Looked up from germline, CDR1 is SEHNR and CDR2 is FQNEAQ (reference sequence). The CDR3 DNA reads TGTGCCAGCAGCCATCGGACAGTCCAAGAGACCCAGTACTTC. Protein product: CASSHRTVQETQYF.

This clonotype was observed at least ten times. The V and J genes are TRBV15 and TRBJ2-7, with 9 bases that match TRBD2. Germline values: CDR1 LNHNV, CDR2 YYDKDF (reference sequence). Trimming cost V 1 base and J 6 bases; bases outside gene matches: 7. The CDR3 totals 15 residues. CDR3 protein: CATSRAAGGFGEQYF. The CDR3, as DNA: TGTGCCACCAGCAGAGCGGCGGGAGGGTTTGGCGAGCAGTACTTC.

At least ten counts were recorded for this clonotype. The chain uses TRBV10-3 and TRBJ2-7, with D perhaps TRBD2 (5 bases). V was cut by 6 bases and J by 7 bases, with 13 bases left in between. The germline CDR1 and CDR2 sequences are ENHRY and SYGVKD. The CDR3 has 12 amino acids. The CDR3 is CAISRAPGEQYF. The CDR3 coding sequence is TGTGCCATCAGCCGGGCCCCGGGGGAGCAGTACTTC.

DNA for the CDR3: TGCAGCGTTCTGTCGACTACAGATACGCAGTATTTT. Its translation is CSVLSTTDTQYF. V usage is TRBV29-1 and J usage is TRBJ2-3; D is uncertain. Germline CDR1 is SQVTM and CDR2 is ANQGSEA. V lost 5 bases, J lost 3 bases, and 9 bases lay in between. The CDR3 length is 12 residues.